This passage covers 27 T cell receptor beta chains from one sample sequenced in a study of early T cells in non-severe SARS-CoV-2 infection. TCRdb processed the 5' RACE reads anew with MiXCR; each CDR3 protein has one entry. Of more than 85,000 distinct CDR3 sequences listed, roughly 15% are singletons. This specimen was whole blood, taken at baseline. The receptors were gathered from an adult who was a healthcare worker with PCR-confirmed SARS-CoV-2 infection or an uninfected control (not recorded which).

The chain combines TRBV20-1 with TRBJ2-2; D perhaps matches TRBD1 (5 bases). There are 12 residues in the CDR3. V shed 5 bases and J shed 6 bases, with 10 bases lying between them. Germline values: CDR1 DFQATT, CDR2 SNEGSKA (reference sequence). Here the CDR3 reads CSARTGPGELFF. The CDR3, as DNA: TGCAGTGCTCGTACAGGCCCCGGGGAGCTGTTTTTT.

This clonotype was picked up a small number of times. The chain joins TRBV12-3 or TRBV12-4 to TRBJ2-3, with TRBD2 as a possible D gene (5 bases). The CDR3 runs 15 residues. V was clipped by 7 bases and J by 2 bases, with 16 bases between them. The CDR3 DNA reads TGTGCCAGCACTCCGAGAGGGCAGGACACAGATACGCAGTATTTT. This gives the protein CASTPRGQDTDTQYF.

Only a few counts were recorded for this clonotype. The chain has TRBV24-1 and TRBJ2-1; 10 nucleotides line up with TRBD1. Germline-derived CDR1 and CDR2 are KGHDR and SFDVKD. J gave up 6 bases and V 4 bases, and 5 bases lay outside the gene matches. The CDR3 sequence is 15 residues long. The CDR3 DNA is TGTGCCACCAGTGACCCCGGGACAGGGGTCAATGAGCAGTTCTTC. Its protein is CATSDPGTGVNEQFF.

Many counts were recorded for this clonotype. The CDR3 region is CASSGQGNADTQYF. In nucleotides, the CDR3 is TGTGCCAGCAGTGGACAGGGAAACGCAGATACGCAGTATTTT. V is TRBV12-3 or TRBV12-4 and J is TRBJ2-3; 8 positions match TRBD1. The V and J ends lost 5 bases and 4 bases, in that order; junction bases with no gene match: 5. The CDR3 spans 14 residues.

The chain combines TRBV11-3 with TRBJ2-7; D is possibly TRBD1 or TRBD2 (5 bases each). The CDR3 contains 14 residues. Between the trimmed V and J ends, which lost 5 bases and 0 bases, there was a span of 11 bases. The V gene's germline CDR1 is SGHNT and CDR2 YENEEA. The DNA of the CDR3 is TGTGCCAGCAGCGAGGGACCCGGCTCCTACGAGCAGTACTTC. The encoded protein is CASSEGPGSYEQYF.

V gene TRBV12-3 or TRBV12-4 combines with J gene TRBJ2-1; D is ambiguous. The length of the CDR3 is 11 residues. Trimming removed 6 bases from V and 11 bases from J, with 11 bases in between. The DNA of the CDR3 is TGTGCCAGCAGCCCCCGGGTGAAGCAGTTCTTC. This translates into CASSPRVKQFF.

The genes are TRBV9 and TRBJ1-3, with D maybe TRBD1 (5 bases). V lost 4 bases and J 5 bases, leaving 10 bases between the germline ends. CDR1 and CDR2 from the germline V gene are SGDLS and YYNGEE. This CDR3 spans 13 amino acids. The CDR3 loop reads CASSQPGRNTIYF. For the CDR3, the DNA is TGTGCCAGCAGCCAACCAGGGAGAAACACCATATATTTT.

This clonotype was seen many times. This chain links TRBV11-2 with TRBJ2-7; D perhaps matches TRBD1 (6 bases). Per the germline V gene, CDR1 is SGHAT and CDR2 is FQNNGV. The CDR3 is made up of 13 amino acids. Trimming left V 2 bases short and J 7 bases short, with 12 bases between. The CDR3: CASSLHTGKEQYF. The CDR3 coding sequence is TGTGCCAGCAGCTTACATACAGGGAAAGAGCAGTACTTC. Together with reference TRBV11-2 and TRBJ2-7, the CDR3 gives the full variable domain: EAGVAQSPRYKIIEKRQSVAFWCNPISGHATLYWYQQILGQGPKLLIQFQNNGVVDDSQLPKDRFSAERLKGVDSTLKIQPAKLEDSAVYLCASSLHTGKEQYFGPGTRLTVT.

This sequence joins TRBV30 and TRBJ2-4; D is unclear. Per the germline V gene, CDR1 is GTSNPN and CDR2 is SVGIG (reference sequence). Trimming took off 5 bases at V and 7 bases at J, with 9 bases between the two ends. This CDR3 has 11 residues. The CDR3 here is CAWRSGNIQYF. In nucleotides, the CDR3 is TGTGCCTGGCGCAGTGGGAACATTCAGTACTTC.

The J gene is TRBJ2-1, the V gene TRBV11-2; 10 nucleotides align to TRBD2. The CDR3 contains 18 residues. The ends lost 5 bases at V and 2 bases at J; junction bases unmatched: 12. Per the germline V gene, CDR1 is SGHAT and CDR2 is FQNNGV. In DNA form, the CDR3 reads TGTGCCAGCAGCCCACCCGGGCTAGCGGGAGTTCCCTACAATGAGCAGTTCTTC. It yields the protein CASSPPGLAGVPYNEQFF.

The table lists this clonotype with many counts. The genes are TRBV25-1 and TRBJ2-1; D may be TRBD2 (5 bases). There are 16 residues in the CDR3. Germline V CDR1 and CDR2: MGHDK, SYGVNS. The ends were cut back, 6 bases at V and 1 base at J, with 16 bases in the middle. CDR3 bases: TGTGCCAGCAGATCCTTTGGACTGAAATCCTACAATGAGCAGTTCTTC. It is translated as CASRSFGLKSYNEQFF.

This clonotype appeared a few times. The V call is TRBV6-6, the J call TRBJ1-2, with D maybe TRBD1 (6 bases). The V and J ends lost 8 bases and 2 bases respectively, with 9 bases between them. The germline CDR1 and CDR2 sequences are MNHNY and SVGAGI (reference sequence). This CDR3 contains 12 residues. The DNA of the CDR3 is TGTGCCAGCGCTACAGGGAACTATGGCTACACCTTC. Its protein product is CASATGNYGYTF.

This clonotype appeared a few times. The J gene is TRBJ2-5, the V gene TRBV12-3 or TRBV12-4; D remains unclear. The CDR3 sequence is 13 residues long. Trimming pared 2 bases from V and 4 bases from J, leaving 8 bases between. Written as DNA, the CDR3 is TGTGCCAGCAGTTTAAACGGTAGAGAGACCCAGTACTTC. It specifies CASSLNGRETQYF.

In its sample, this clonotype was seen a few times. The CDR3 sequence is CASSRLTALEAFF. CDR3 coding DNA: TGTGCCAGCAGCCGATTGACGGCCCTAGAAGCTTTCTTT. The gene calls are TRBV11-2 and TRBJ1-1; no reliable D call. This CDR3 contains 13 residues. Trimming removed 5 bases from V and 8 bases from J, with 15 bases in between. Germline assignment: CDR1 SGHAT and CDR2 FQNNGV.

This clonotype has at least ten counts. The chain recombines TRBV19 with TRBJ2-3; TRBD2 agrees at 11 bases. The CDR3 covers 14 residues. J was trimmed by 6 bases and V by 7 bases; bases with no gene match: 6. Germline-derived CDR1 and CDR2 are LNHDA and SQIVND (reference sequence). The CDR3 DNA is TGTGCCAGTACCCTAGCGGGAGGTGAGGATACGCAGTATTTT. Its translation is CASTLAGGEDTQYF. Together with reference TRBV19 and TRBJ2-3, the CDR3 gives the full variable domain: DGGITQSPKYLFRKEGQNVTLSCEQNLNHDAMYWYRQDPGQGLRLIYYSQIVNDFQKGDIAEGYSVSREKKESFPLTVTSAQKNPTAFYLCASTLAGGEDTQYFGPGTRLTVL.

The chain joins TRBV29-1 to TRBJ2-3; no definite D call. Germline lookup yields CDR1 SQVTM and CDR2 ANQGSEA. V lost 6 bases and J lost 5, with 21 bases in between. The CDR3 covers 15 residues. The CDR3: CSVHIVRREGDTQYF. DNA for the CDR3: TGCAGCGTCCATATAGTCCGCCGAGAAGGAGATACGCAGTATTTT.

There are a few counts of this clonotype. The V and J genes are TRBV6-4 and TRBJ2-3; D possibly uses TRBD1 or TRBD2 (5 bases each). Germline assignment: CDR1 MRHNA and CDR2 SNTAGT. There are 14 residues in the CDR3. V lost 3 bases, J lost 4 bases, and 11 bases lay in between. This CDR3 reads CASSERGSADTQYF. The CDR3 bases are TGTGCCAGCAGTGAGAGGGGTTCTGCAGATACGCAGTATTTT.

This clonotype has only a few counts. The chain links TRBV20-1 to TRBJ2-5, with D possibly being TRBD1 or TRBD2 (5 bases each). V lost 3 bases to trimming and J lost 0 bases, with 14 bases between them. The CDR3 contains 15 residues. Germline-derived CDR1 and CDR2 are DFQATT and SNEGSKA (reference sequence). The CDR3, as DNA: TGCAGTGCTAGTAGGGGAGTTCGGTACCAAGAGACCCAGTACTTC. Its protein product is CSASRGVRYQETQYF.

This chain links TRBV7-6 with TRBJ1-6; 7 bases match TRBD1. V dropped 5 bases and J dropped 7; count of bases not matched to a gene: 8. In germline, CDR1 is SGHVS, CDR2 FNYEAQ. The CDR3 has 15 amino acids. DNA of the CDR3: TGTGCCAGCAGCGCGACTCCGGGACAGAATTCACCCCTCCACTTT. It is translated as CASSATPGQNSPLHF.

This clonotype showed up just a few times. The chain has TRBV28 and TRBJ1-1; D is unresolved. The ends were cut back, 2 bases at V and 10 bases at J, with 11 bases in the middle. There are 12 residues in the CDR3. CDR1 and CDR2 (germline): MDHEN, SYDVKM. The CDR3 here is CASSLVFFGAFF. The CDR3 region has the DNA TGTGCCAGCAGTTTAGTTTTTTTTGGAGCTTTCTTT.

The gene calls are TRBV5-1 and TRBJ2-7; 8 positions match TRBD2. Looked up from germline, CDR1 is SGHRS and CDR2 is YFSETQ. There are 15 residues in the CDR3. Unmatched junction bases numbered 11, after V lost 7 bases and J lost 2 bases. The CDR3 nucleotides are TGCGCCAGCTCGCCCTTGGCTAGCGGGCCCTACGAGCAGTACTTC. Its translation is CASSPLASGPYEQYF.

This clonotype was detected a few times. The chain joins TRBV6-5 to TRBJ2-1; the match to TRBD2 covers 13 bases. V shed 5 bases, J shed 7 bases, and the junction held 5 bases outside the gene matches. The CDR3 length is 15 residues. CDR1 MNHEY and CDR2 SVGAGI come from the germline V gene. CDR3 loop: CASSGLAGVVNEQFF. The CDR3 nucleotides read TGTGCCAGCAGTGGACTAGCGGGAGTAGTAAATGAGCAGTTCTTC.

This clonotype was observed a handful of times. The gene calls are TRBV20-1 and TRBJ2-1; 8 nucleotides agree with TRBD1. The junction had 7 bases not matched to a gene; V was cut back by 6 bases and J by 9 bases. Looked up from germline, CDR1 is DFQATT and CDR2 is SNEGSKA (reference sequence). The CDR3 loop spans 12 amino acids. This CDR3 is CSAMDREIEQFF. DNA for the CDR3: TGCAGTGCGATGGACAGGGAGATTGAGCAGTTCTTC.

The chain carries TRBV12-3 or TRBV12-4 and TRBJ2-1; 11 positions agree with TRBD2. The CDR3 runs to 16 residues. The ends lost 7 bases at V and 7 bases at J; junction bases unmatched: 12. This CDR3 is CASTLGSASGRNEQFF. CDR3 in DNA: TGTGCCAGCACCCTTGGGTCGGCTAGCGGGAGGAATGAGCAGTTCTTC.

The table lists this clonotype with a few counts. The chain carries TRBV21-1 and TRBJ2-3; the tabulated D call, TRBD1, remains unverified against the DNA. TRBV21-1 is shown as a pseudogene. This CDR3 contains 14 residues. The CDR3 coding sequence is TGTGCCAGCGCTGGGGGAATGAAGGGAGATACGCAGTATTTT. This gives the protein CASAGGMKGDTQYF.

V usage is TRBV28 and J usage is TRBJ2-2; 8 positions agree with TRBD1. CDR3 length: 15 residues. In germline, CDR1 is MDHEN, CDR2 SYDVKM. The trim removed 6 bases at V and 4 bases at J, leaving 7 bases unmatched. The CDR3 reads CASRTDRAGTGELFF. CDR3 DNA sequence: TGTGCCAGCAGGACGGACAGGGCGGGCACCGGGGAGCTGTTTTTT.

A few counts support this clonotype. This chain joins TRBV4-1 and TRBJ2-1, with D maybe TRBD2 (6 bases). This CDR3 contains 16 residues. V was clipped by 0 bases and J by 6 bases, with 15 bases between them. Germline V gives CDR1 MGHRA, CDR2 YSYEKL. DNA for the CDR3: TGCGCCAGCAGCCAAGATTCCAGGGAGGAAGGCAATGAGCAGTTCTTC. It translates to CASSQDSREEGNEQFF.